This record covers a single T cell receptor (beta chain). Its target is not known. In the PCR, 60 Vbeta and 13 Jbeta primers were used. TCRdb keeps only in-frame clones here, not all; method: immunoSEQ multiplex PCR. Of about 110,000 clones listed, 77% were seen once; the top ten hold 3.7%. This specimen belongs to a study of cytomegalovirus exposure and HLA in healthy donors. Points from the study as a whole: Per a later analysis, HLA-associated TCR beta chains showed more clonal expansion than other, equally common TCR beta chains. One variant, a missense change in DCLRE1C, was linked in a later analysis to TCR beta V- and J-gene trimming.

This sequence was found in a human donor in good health. Sample: PBMCs.

CDR3 sequence: CASSAQGTHQPQHF. The CDR3, as DNA: TGTGCCAGCAGCGCTCAGGGGACCCATCAGCCCCAGCATTTT. The gene calls are TRBV9 and TRBJ1-5, with D tentatively TRBD1 (6 bases). Germline CDR1 SGDLS, CDR2 YYNGEE. The V and J ends lost 3 bases and 5 bases respectively, with 12 bases between them. CDR3 length: 14 amino acids.